One sample yielded the 32 T cell receptor beta chains listed below, sequenced in a study of blood T cells in healthy people across ages. With a J-beta primer mix and a sample-barcoded 5' primer, a second PCR ran 7 to 11 cycles. TCRdb used MiXCR to reprocess the 5' RACE reads, holding one entry per CDR3 protein. The sample includes 800,000 or so distinct CDR3 sequences, 35% to 50% seen only once; the top ten take roughly 18%. Sample: blood. The receptor source for this set is a man older than 75 in good health.

This clonotype was picked up a small number of times. Mismatch with germline at one junction end may stem from a read error. The chain combines TRBV10-3 with TRBJ2-6; the D is unclear. CDR1 is ENHRY and CDR2 is SYGVKD in the germline V gene. CDR3 length equals 15 residues. CDR3 loop: CAISGPSAGPNVLTF. The DNA of the CDR3 is TGTGCCATCTCGGGCCCCTCCGCTGGGCCCAACGTCCTGACTTTC.

V usage is TRBV2 and J usage is TRBJ2-7, with TRBD1 matching over 9 bases. Unmatched junction bases numbered 1, after V lost 7 bases and J lost 3 bases. CDR1 is SNHLY and CDR2 is FYNNEI in the germline V gene. This CDR3 contains 12 residues. The CDR3 loop is CASMTGGYEQYF. The CDR3 DNA reads TGTGCCAGCATGACAGGGGGCTACGAGCAGTACTTC.

The rearrangement links TRBV20-1 to TRBJ2-3; 13 nucleotides match TRBD2. CDR3 length: 16 amino acids. The germline gives CDR1 DFQATT, CDR2 SNEGSKA (reference sequence). V was pared by 4 bases and J by 2 bases, with 6 bases of the junction left unmatched. The CDR3 loop is CSATRTSGSDTDTQYF. The CDR3 DNA is TGCAGTGCTACCAGGACTAGCGGGAGCGACACAGATACGCAGTATTTT.

The V gene is TRBV20-1, the J gene TRBJ2-1; D not resolved. In germline, CDR1 is DFQATT, CDR2 SNEGSKA (reference sequence). Trimming took off 3 bases at V and 0 bases at J, with 18 bases between the two ends. CDR3 size: 17 residues. This chain's CDR3 is CSASAYYDTSSYNEQFF. As DNA, the CDR3 is TGCAGTGCTAGTGCCTACTACGATACGAGCTCCTACAATGAGCAGTTCTTC.

The sample holds a few counts of this clonotype. A much larger clone lies one base from this, so it may be a read error. The gene calls are TRBV7-8 and TRBJ2-7; 12 bases agree with TRBD2. With 3 bases clipped from V and 7 bases from J, the junction kept 10 bases outside the gene matches. CDR1 is SGHVS and CDR2 is FQNEAQ in the germline V gene. The CDR3 extends over 16 amino acids. CDR3 sequence: CASSLALAGGQGEQYF. CDR3 nucleotide sequence: TGTGCCAGCAGCTTGGCCCTAGCGGGGGGGCAGGGTGAGCAGTACTTC.

This sequence joins TRBV7-2 and TRBJ1-2, with D possibly being TRBD1 (5 bases). The length of the CDR3 is 15 residues. V was clipped by 5 bases and J by 4 bases, with 17 bases between them. The germline V gene has CDR1 SGHTA and CDR2 FQGNSA. CDR3 residues: CASSPSLQGGYGYTF. The CDR3, as DNA: TGTGCCAGCAGCCCCAGTCTTCAGGGCGGCTATGGCTACACCTTC. The full variable domain, completed using reference TRBV7-2 and TRBJ1-2, is GAGVSQSPSNKVTEKGKDVELRCDPISGHTALYWYRQSLGQGLEFLIYFQGNSAPDKSGLPSDRFSAERTGGSVSTLTIQRTQQEDSAVYLCASSPSLQGGYGYTFGSGTRLTVV.

Regarding this clonotype: A much larger clone differs from this one at a single base, so this may be a read error. The V call is TRBV11-1, the J call TRBJ2-1; maybe TRBD1 (5 bases). The germline V and J ends were trimmed by 5 bases and 0 bases, with 11 bases remaining between them. CDR1 is SGHAT and CDR2 is FQDESV in the germline V gene (reference sequence). The CDR3 covers 15 residues. This CDR3 reads CASSVGHSSYNEQFF. The DNA of the CDR3 is TGTGCCAGCAGCGTAGGACATAGCTCCTACAATGAGCAGTTCTTC.

A remark on this clonotype: One end of the junction does not line up with germline, which may come from a read error. The chain carries TRBV9 and TRBJ2-3; D may be TRBD2 (6 bases). The CDR3 runs to 16 residues. In germline, CDR1 is SGDLS, CDR2 YYNGEE. The CDR3 DNA is TGTGCCAGCAGCGTGGGGTCGGGAGATGGCACAGATGCGCAGTATTTT. This translates into CASSVGSGDGTDAQYF.

This clonotype is a singleton in its sample. The V gene is TRBV7-2, the J gene TRBJ2-3; TRBD2 aligns across 15 bases. CDR1 SGHTA and CDR2 FQGNSA come from the germline V gene. J lost 3 bases, V lost 2 bases, and 9 bases had no gene match. This CDR3 is 19 amino acids long. In DNA form, the CDR3 reads TGTGCCAGCAGCTTACCGGGACTAGCGGGGGGCCAAGCAACAGATACGCAGTATTTT. This gives the protein CASSLPGLAGGQATDTQYF. Together with reference TRBV7-2 and TRBJ2-3, the CDR3 gives the full variable domain: GAGVSQSPSNKVTEKGKDVELRCDPISGHTALYWYRQSLGQGLEFLIYFQGNSAPDKSGLPSDRFSAERTGGSVSTLTIQRTQQEDSAVYLCASSLPGLAGGQATDTQYFGPGTRLTVL.

This clonotype was observed a few times. This rearrangement joins TRBV29-1 to TRBJ2-3; D might be TRBD1 (5 bases). This CDR3 comprises 15 residues. Trimming stripped 2 bases from V and 3 bases from J, with 15 bases between. Germline loops: CDR1 SQVTM, CDR2 ANQGSEA. The CDR3 nucleotides are TGCAGCGTTGAAACCGGTGGCAGGGTTACAGATACGCAGTATTTT. Translation gives CSVETGGRVTDTQYF.

The chain couples TRBV3-1 to TRBJ2-1, with D maybe TRBD2 (5 bases). The CDR3 extends over 15 amino acids. Trimming took off 2 bases at V and 7 bases at J, with 15 bases between the two ends. Germline CDR1 LGHDT, CDR2 YNNKEL (reference sequence). As DNA, the CDR3 is TGTGCCAGCAGCCAAAATTTGATTAGCGCGAATGAGCAGTTCTTC. Translation: CASSQNLISANEQFF.

This clonotype has just one count. This chain uses TRBV7-9 with TRBJ1-1, with D unresolved. The CDR3 totals 12 residues. From germline, CDR1 is SEHNR and CDR2 FQNEAQ (reference sequence). Deletions cut 7 bases from V and 0 bases from J, with 6 bases between. The CDR3 protein is CASTVMNTEAFF. As DNA, the CDR3 is TGTGCCAGCACCGTTATGAACACTGAAGCTTTCTTT.

This sequence joins TRBV4-1 and TRBJ2-2, with TRBD1 as a possible D gene (6 bases). The CDR3 is 15 amino acids. V dropped 4 bases and J dropped 2 bases, with 11 bases sitting between them. CDR1 is MGHRA, CDR2 YSYEKL, per germline. The CDR3 coding sequence is TGCGCCAGCAGCCCCGAACAGGGAAACACCGGGGAGCTGTTTTTT. It codes for CASSPEQGNTGELFF.

This clonotype has more than one count but fewer than ten. The V call is TRBV4-1, the J call TRBJ2-3; 10 bases agree with TRBD2. From germline, CDR1 is MGHRA and CDR2 YSYEKL. With V trimmed by 5 bases and J by 6 bases, 5 bases remained unmatched. The CDR3 has 14 amino acids. The chain's CDR3 is CASSVAGGWDTQYF. For the CDR3, the DNA is TGCGCCAGCAGCGTAGCGGGAGGTTGGGATACGCAGTATTTT.

In this sample, this clonotype turned up a few times. V and J are TRBV5-6 and TRBJ2-4; 9 nucleotides align to TRBD2. The J call could be wrong; TRBJ2-5 is a better fit for the DNA end. There are 16 residues in the CDR3. CDR1 is SGHDT and CDR2 is YYEEEE in the germline V gene. CDR3 sequence: CASSLVVAGEKETQYF. The CDR3 nucleotides are TGTGCCAGCAGCTTGGTGGTAGCGGGAGAGAAAGAGACCCAGTACTTC.

The chain recombines TRBV24-1 with TRBJ2-7; 7 nucleotides match TRBD2. The germline V gene encodes CDR1 KGHDR and CDR2 SFDVKD. This CDR3 is 15 amino acids long. Trimming took 7 bases from V and 7 from J; bases not matched to a gene: 15. The CDR3 spells CATRAGDYSYNEQYF. DNA for the CDR3: TGTGCCACCAGGGCGGGAGATTACTCCTACAATGAGCAGTACTTC.

This clonotype came up a few times. The genes are TRBV29-1 and TRBJ1-2; unclear D gene. The germline V and J ends were trimmed by 5 bases and 7 bases, with 2 bases remaining between them. This CDR3 has 8 amino acids. Per the germline V gene, CDR1 is SQVTM and CDR2 is ANQGSEA. In nucleotides, the CDR3 is TGCAGCGTTACTGGCTACACCTTC. Translation: CSVTGYTF.

Concerning this clonotype: A much larger clone lies one base from this, so it may be a read error. The rearrangement joins TRBV27 to TRBJ2-1; 8 bases line up with TRBD2. CDR1 and CDR2 from the germline V gene are MNHEY and SMNVEV (reference sequence). The CDR3 sequence is 16 residues long. The V and J ends lost 3 bases and 4 bases, in that order; junction bases with no gene match: 8. The chain's CDR3 is CASSLRVSGAYNEQFF. The CDR3 nucleotides are TGTGCCAGCAGTTTGAGGGTTAGCGGGGCATACAATGAGCAGTTCTTC.

The chain carries TRBV12-3 or TRBV12-4 and TRBJ1-1; 11 bases are shared with TRBD1. This CDR3 spans 14 amino acids. Trimming took 2 bases from V and 11 from J; bases not matched to a gene: 7. CDR3 DNA sequence: TGTGCCAGCAGTTTACCGGGACAGGGGGTCAGGGCTTTCTTT. Amino acid sequence: CASSLPGQGVRAFF.

The V and J genes are TRBV5-1 and TRBJ1-2; D gene unclear. V lost 3 bases and J 2 bases, leaving 14 bases between the germline ends. The CDR3 sequence is 15 residues long. Germline-derived CDR1 and CDR2 are SGHRS and YFSETQ. The CDR3 sequence: CASSSSSAMNYGYTF. CDR3 coding DNA: TGCGCCAGCAGCTCCTCGTCAGCTATGAACTATGGCTACACCTTC. Together with reference TRBV5-1 and TRBJ1-2, the CDR3 gives the full variable domain: KAGVTQTPRYLIKTRGQQVTLSCSPISGHRSVSWYQQTPGQGLQFLFEYFSETQRNKGNFPGRFSGRQFSNSRSEMNVSTLELGDSALYLCASSSSSAMNYGYTFGSGTRLTVV.

The chain employs TRBV28 and TRBJ2-3, with TRBD2 matching over 7 bases. V lost 2 bases to trimming and J lost 2 bases; unmatched junction nucleotides: 7. CDR3 length: 16 residues. From germline, CDR1 is MDHEN and CDR2 SYDVKM. In DNA form, the CDR3 reads TGTGCCAGCAGTTTAAGGGCCAGCGGGGACACAGATACGCAGTATTTT. It is translated as CASSLRASGDTDTQYF.

A few counts support this clonotype. The chain recombines TRBV6-6 with TRBJ2-3, with 10 bases that match TRBD2. V lost 6 bases, J lost 6 bases, and 9 bases stayed unmatched. The CDR3 has 15 residues. Germline lookup yields CDR1 MNHNY and CDR2 SVGAGI (reference sequence). In DNA, the CDR3 is TGTGCCAGCAGATCTAGCGGGAGTGGGACGGATACGCAGTATTTT. It codes for CASRSSGSGTDTQYF.

This clonotype showed up many times. CDR3 region: CASSLAQAFDTQYF. The CDR3 DNA reads as TGTGCCAGCAGCTTAGCTCAGGCTTTCGATACGCAGTATTTT. The V and J genes are TRBV7-2 and TRBJ2-3, with unresolved D. V was pared by 0 bases and J by 6 bases, with 10 bases between. The CDR3 sequence is 14 residues long. Germline assignment: CDR1 SGHTA and CDR2 FQGNSA.

V usage is TRBV29-1 and J usage is TRBJ2-5, with 7 bases that match TRBD2. The closer fit of TRBJ2-1 to the DNA end suggests the J call may be wrong. The CDR3 spans 13 residues. Germline V gene sequence: CDR1 SQVTM, CDR2 ANQGSEA. DNA of the CDR3: TGCAGCGTTTTGACTAGCCTACAAGAGACCCAGTTCTTC. Its protein product is CSVLTSLQETQFF.

CDR3 bases: TGTGCCAGCAGCCGGGACACCGATCAGCCCCAGCATTTT. This codes for CASSRDTDQPQHF. The chain uses TRBV12-3 or TRBV12-4 and TRBJ1-5; a weak D match, TRBD1 (6 bases). Trimming removed 6 bases at V and 5 bases at J, with 11 bases between. The length of the CDR3 is 13 residues.

This clonotype was seen only a few times. The genes are TRBV20-1 and TRBJ1-4; the D gene is possibly TRBD1 (5 bases). V gave up 4 bases and J gave up 8 bases, with 14 bases separating them. This CDR3 contains 13 residues. CDR1 and CDR2 from the germline V gene are DFQATT and SNEGSKA (reference sequence). The CDR3 here is CSATGDLGEKLFF. CDR3 sequence (DNA): TGCAGTGCTACGGGGGACCTAGGGGAAAAACTGTTTTTT.

The chain joins TRBV5-1 to TRBJ1-4, with D perhaps matching TRBD1 (5 bases). The V gene's germline CDR1 is SGHRS and CDR2 YFSETQ. Trimming left V 5 bases short and J 0 bases short, with 14 bases between. CDR3 size: 16 residues. The CDR3 nucleotides are TGCGCCAGCAGGAACGGACACAGTACAACTAATGAAAAACTGTTTTTT. This sequence encodes CASRNGHSTTNEKLFF.

V is TRBV29-1 and J is TRBJ2-5; TRBD1 is a possible D gene (6 bases). Germline loops: CDR1 SQVTM, CDR2 ANQGSEA. CDR3 size: 13 residues. Deletions cut 4 bases from V and 4 bases from J, with 13 bases between. CDR3 amino acids: CSVGAGARETQYF. CDR3 DNA sequence: TGCAGCGTTGGCGCAGGGGCTAGAGAGACCCAGTACTTC.

This rearrangement joins TRBV6-5 to TRBJ1-2; D is unresolved. The CDR3 is 12 amino acids. Germline CDR1 reads MNHEY; CDR2 reads SVGAGI. The V and J ends lost 6 bases and 8 bases respectively, with 13 bases between them. CDR3 loop: CASRPLGLGYTF. Here the CDR3 DNA reads TGTGCCAGCAGACCGTTGGGTCTGGGCTACACCTTC.

Only a few counts were recorded for this clonotype. The V gene is TRBV3-1, the J gene TRBJ2-1; the match to TRBD2 covers 12 bases. The CDR3 sequence is 16 residues long. V shed 7 bases and J 0 bases; nucleotides not matched to a gene: 4. In germline, CDR1 is LGHDT, CDR2 YNNKEL (reference sequence). The CDR3 protein is CASTATSGSSYNEQFF. CDR3 DNA: TGTGCCAGCACCGCGACTAGCGGGAGCTCCTACAATGAGCAGTTCTTC.

Turning to this clonotype: With a much larger clone just one base away, this may be a read error. The chain links TRBV20-1 to TRBJ2-5; the match to TRBD2 covers 12 bases. Germline values: CDR1 DFQATT, CDR2 SNEGSKA (reference sequence). The CDR3 runs to 14 residues. V gave up 6 bases and J gave up 11 bases; unmatched junction bases: 13. CDR3 in amino acids: CSAQGTSGLGEQYF. The CDR3 nucleotides are TGCAGTGCACAGGGGACTAGCGGGTTGGGTGAGCAGTACTTC.

This clonotype was detected ten times or more. V and J are TRBV12-3 or TRBV12-4 and TRBJ2-7, with 9 bases that match TRBD1. There are 14 residues in the CDR3. V trimming: 8 bases; J trimming: 1 base; junction bases outside the gene matches: 6. The CDR3 sequence is CASSPGTGSYEQYF. CDR3 coding DNA: TGTGCCAGCTCGCCCGGGACAGGGTCCTACGAGCAGTACTTC.